The clone carrying this TCR beta chain was recorded many times. Its specificity is unknown. The data were obtained in a study of CD8 T cells in ankylosing spondylitis. General study points: According to the report, clones linked to the disease were significantly enriched in matched synovial fluid samples taken from ankylosing spondylitis patients.

Trimming removed 5 bases from V and 2 bases from J, with 10 bases in between. The V gene's germline CDR1 is LGHDT and CDR2 YNNKEL (reference sequence). The CDR3 runs 14 residues. 5'-RACE, quantitative and with molecular barcodes, yielded the TCR beta libraries. From the 5' RACE reads, TCRdb called clonotypes with MiXCR, one entry per CDR3 protein. This sample carries 110,000 to 150,000 distinct CDR3 sequences, more than 7% of them seen once, and the ten largest clones take about 7.3%. The TCR sequence derives from a male donor with ankylosing spondylitis. The sequenced material came from synovial fluid, either unsorted or a sorted T cell fraction (not recorded which). The gene calls are TRBV3-1 and TRBJ1-5, with D unclear. The CDR3 nucleotides read TGTGCCAGCAGCTCCGGGGTGGGCAATCAGCCCCAGCATTTT. This translates into CASSSGVGNQPQHF.